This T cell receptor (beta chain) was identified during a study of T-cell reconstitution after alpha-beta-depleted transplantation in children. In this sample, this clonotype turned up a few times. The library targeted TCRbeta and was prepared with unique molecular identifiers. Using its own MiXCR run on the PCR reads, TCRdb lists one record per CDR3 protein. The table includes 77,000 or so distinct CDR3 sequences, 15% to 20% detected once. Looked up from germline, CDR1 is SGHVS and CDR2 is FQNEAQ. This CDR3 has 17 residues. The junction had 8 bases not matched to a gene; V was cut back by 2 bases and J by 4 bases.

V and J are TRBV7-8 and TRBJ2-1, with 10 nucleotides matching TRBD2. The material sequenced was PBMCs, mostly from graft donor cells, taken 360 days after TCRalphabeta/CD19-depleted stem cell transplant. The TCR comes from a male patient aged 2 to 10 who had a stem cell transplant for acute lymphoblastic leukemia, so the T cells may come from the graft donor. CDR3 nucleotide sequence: TGTGCCAGCAGCTTACAAGGTACTAGCGGGAAATACAATGAGCAGTTCTTC. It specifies CASSLQGTSGKYNEQFF.